Below are 29 T cell receptor beta chains sequenced from a single sample in a study of T cells in Graves' hyperthyroidism and ophthalmopathy (dated by TCRdb to about 2019). The receptor library was made with multiplex PCR. These reads were obtained on an Illumina HiSeq 2000. The TCR beta CDR3 regions were amplified from RNA transcripts. The first round of RT-PCR for the TCR CDR3 was performed with the HTBI primer set and the Qiagen OneStep RT-PCR kit. Using fastp at Q25 and MiXCR, TCRdb reprocessed the public reads and kept productive beta chains. When rows share a CDR3 protein, they turn into one entry using the most common DNA and genes. The sample data list about 380,000 distinct CDR3 sequences, and roughly 18% of these were observed just once. The ten largest clones capture around 40% of the sample. The sample was blood. The receptors shown here come from a man between 18 and 29 years old with Graves' ophthalmopathy.

This clonotype has ten or more counts. The rearrangement uses TRBV6-1 and TRBJ1-1; D is possibly TRBD1 (5 bases). Germline V gene lookup returns CDR1 MNHNS and CDR2 SASEGT. This CDR3 comprises 13 residues. V lost 4 bases, J lost 1 base, and 7 bases lay in between. The CDR3 loop reads CASSGQQNTEAFF. In nucleotides, the CDR3 is TGTGCCAGCAGTGGACAGCAGAACACTGAAGCTTTCTTT.

There are many counts of this clonotype. The chain combines TRBV12-3 or TRBV12-4 with TRBJ1-2; D not resolved. Trimming cost V 6 bases and J 5 bases, with 13 bases left between them. This CDR3 spans 13 amino acids. The CDR3 DNA reads as TGTGCCAGCAGCCCTGAAGCAGTGTATGGCTACACCTTC. Protein sequence: CASSPEAVYGYTF.

Ten or more counts support this clonotype. The genes are TRBV28 and TRBJ1-1, with D uncertain. The CDR3 has 14 amino acids. Per the germline V gene, CDR1 is MDHEN and CDR2 is SYDVKM. V lost 5 bases, J lost 4 bases, and 14 bases lay in between. Here the CDR3 reads CASSPPGVPTEAFF. The CDR3 coding sequence is TGTGCCAGCAGTCCCCCCGGGGTTCCCACTGAAGCTTTCTTT.

The table lists this clonotype with a few counts. The chain links TRBV7-9 to TRBJ1-2, with D unclear. The V gene lost 5 bases and the J gene lost 8 bases, with 15 bases spanning the gap. The CDR3 sequence is 13 residues long. The germline V gene encodes CDR1 SEHNR and CDR2 FQNEAQ (reference sequence). CDR3 loop: CASSPRTRDGYTF. The CDR3 DNA sequence: TGTGCCAGCAGCCCCAGGACGAGAGACGGCTACACCTTC.

This clonotype was seen only a few times. The V call is TRBV19, the J call TRBJ2-3; possible D gene TRBD2, 6 bases. Germline V gene lookup returns CDR1 LNHDA and CDR2 SQIVND (reference sequence). The CDR3 extends over 16 amino acids. Trimming removed 8 bases at V and 5 bases at J, with 23 bases between. The CDR3 DNA is TGTGCCAGTGCGGGACTGGACGCCGGAGAACGAGATACGCAGTATTTT. Translating it yields CASAGLDAGERDTQYF.

This clonotype was seen more than once but under ten times. The V and J genes are TRBV6-2 or TRBV6-3 and TRBJ2-1; D gene ambiguous. The V end lost 6 bases, the J end lost 1 base, and 10 bases lay between the germline ends. The CDR3 is made up of 14 amino acids. CDR1 is MNHEY and CDR2 is SVGEGT in the germline V gene. The CDR3, as DNA: TGTGCCAGCAGAGACTCGGGTTCCTACAATGAGCAGTTCTTC. Translation: CASRDSGSYNEQFF.

This clonotype was detected ten times or more. The chain joins TRBV6-1 to TRBJ1-1, with D tentatively TRBD1 (6 bases). The V gene's germline CDR1 is MNHNS and CDR2 SASEGT. The CDR3 length is 14 residues. V lost 4 bases and J 6 bases, leaving 15 bases between the germline ends. CDR3 nucleotide sequence: TGTGCCAGCAGTGGCGGACAGTTGGGCGCTGAAGCTTTCTTT. It codes for CASSGGQLGAEAFF.

Concerning this clonotype: A much larger clone differs by one base, so this may be a read error. V is TRBV6-1 and J is TRBJ2-1; 8 bases align to TRBD1. Germline V CDR1 and CDR2: MNHNS, SASEGT. The CDR3 runs to 13 residues. The V segment lost 9 bases and the J segment 10 bases; nucleotides outside the gene matches: 11. The CDR3 DNA reads as TGTGCCAGTCTTGGGACAGGATCCCACGAGCAGTTCTTC. Residues: CASLGTGSHEQFF.

This clonotype was observed many times. The rearrangement links TRBV28 to TRBJ1-6; D is possibly TRBD1 (6 bases). Deletions cut 8 bases from V and 4 bases from J, with 18 bases between. The CDR3 loop spans 16 amino acids. The V gene's germline CDR1 is MDHEN and CDR2 SYDVKM. The DNA for the CDR3 is TGTGCCAGCCGTGATGCGGGGGGCGCTTATAATTCACCCCTCCACTTT. This sequence encodes CASRDAGGAYNSPLHF. The variable domain in full, with the rest retrieved from reference TRBV28 and TRBJ1-6, is DVKVTQSSRYLVKRTGEKVFLECVQDMDHENMFWYRQDPGLGLRLIYFSYDVKMKEKGDIPEGYSVSREKKERFSLILESASTNQTSMYLCASRDAGGAYNSPLHFGNGTRLTVT.

This clonotype was observed at least ten times. The chain couples TRBV11-2 to TRBJ1-1, with unresolved D. V lost 2 bases, J lost 5 bases, and 12 bases lay in between. Germline V gene sequence: CDR1 SGHAT, CDR2 FQNNGV. This CDR3 spans 14 amino acids. The CDR3 is CASSLLELGTEAFF. The CDR3, as DNA: TGTGCCAGCAGCTTACTCGAGTTAGGGACTGAAGCTTTCTTT.

The table lists this clonotype with a few counts. The chain is built from TRBV6-1 and TRBJ1-5; D gene uncertain. The germline V and J ends were trimmed by 4 bases and 3 bases, with 10 bases remaining between them. In germline, CDR1 is MNHNS, CDR2 SASEGT. This CDR3 is 14 amino acids long. The CDR3 nucleotides read TGTGCCAGCAGTGTAGAGGGATACAATCAGCCCCAGCATTTT. Protein product: CASSVEGYNQPQHF.

The chain recombines TRBV4-1 with TRBJ2-7; D perhaps matches TRBD1 (6 bases). The CDR3 loop spans 17 amino acids. CDR1 and CDR2 (germline): MGHRA, YSYEKL. V was pared by 3 bases and J by 0 bases, with 18 bases between. The CDR3 DNA follows: TGCGCCAGCAGCCATACATCAGGGGAGACGAGCTCCTACGAGCAGTACTTC. This sequence encodes CASSHTSGETSSYEQYF.

At least ten counts were recorded for this clonotype. The V gene is TRBV6-1, the J gene TRBJ2-3; D is tentatively TRBD1 or TRBD2 (7 bases each). Trimming shortened V by 3 bases and J by 3 bases, and 19 bases separated the two germline ends. This CDR3 has 17 residues. CDR1 and CDR2 from the germline V gene are MNHNS and SASEGT. The CDR3 region is CASSDGTRGGRTDTQYF. CDR3 nucleotides: TGTGCCAGCAGTGATGGAACCAGGGGGGGCCGTACAGATACGCAGTATTTT.

This clonotype was recorded at least ten times. The V call is TRBV20-1, the J call TRBJ1-1; D ambiguous. The length of the CDR3 is 13 residues. CDR1 and CDR2 from the germline V gene are DFQATT and SNEGSKA (reference sequence). Trimming stripped 3 bases from V and 2 bases from J, with 10 bases between. The chain's CDR3 is CSARGDANTEAFF. In DNA form, the CDR3 reads TGCAGTGCTAGGGGCGATGCCAACACTGAAGCTTTCTTT.

This sequence joins TRBV18 and TRBJ2-7; 8 bases align to TRBD1. From germline, CDR1 is KGHSH and CDR2 LQKENI. The V and J ends lost 6 bases and 2 bases, in that order; junction bases with no gene match: 9. The CDR3 is 15 amino acids. CDR3 loop: CASSPQGTGAYEQYF. DNA of the CDR3: TGTGCCAGCTCGCCTCAGGGGACAGGAGCCTACGAGCAGTACTTC.

This clonotype has just a few counts. This chain joins TRBV5-4 and TRBJ1-2; TRBD1 is a possible D gene (6 bases). CDR3 length: 11 amino acids. Germline-derived CDR1 and CDR2 are SGHNT and YYREEE (reference sequence). The V end was cut by 4 bases, the J end by 7 bases, with 8 bases between. CDR3 sequence: CASSVGGGYTF. In DNA, the CDR3 is TGTGCCAGCAGCGTAGGGGGTGGCTACACCTTC.

This clonotype was detected ten times or more. This CDR3 reads CASSQEGREAFF. CDR3 in DNA: TGTGCCAGCAGCCAAGAGGGCAGGGAAGCTTTCTTT. V is TRBV3-1 and J is TRBJ1-1; D remains ambiguous. The length of the CDR3 is 12 residues. The ends were cut back, 0 bases at V and 8 bases at J, with 7 bases in the middle. Germline lookup yields CDR1 LGHDT and CDR2 YNNKEL (reference sequence).

The chain has TRBV4-1 and TRBJ2-7; D perhaps matches TRBD2 (5 bases). The V and J ends lost 1 base and 4 bases respectively, with 11 bases between them. Germline CDR1 reads MGHRA; CDR2 reads YSYEKL. This CDR3 comprises 14 residues. The CDR3 is CASSQVTDSYEQYF. The CDR3 region has the DNA TGCGCCAGCAGCCAAGTAACGGACTCATACGAGCAGTACTTC.

The chain is built from TRBV6-1 and TRBJ2-3, with a weak D call TRBD1 (5 bases). Germline V gene sequence: CDR1 MNHNS, CDR2 SASEGT. With 4 bases removed from V and 8 bases from J, the gap between germline ends came to 13 bases. CDR3 length equals 13 residues. The CDR3 loop is CASSGIGVGTQYF. The DNA of the CDR3 is TGTGCCAGCAGTGGGATAGGGGTTGGTACGCAGTATTTT.

This chain uses TRBV19 with TRBJ2-7, with D possibly called TRBD1 or TRBD2 (6 bases each). Looked up from germline, CDR1 is LNHDA and CDR2 is SQIVND (reference sequence). The CDR3 length is 14 residues. Trimming shortened V by 1 base and J by 7 bases, and 14 bases separated the two germline ends. This CDR3 reads CASSIGTGRYEQYF. Here the CDR3 DNA reads TGTGCCAGTAGTATAGGAACAGGGAGGTATGAGCAGTACTTC.

The sample holds many counts of this clonotype. The V gene is TRBV2, the J gene TRBJ2-7, with D possibly matching TRBD2 (5 bases). Germline CDR1 reads SNHLY; CDR2 reads FYNNEI. V lost 4 bases and J 6 bases, leaving 16 bases between the germline ends. CDR3 length: 14 residues. The CDR3 coding sequence is TGTGCCAGCAGTGCTCCGGAGGATTGGTCCGAGCAGTACTTC. This codes for CASSAPEDWSEQYF.

This clonotype showed up many times. The rearrangement uses TRBV10-3 and TRBJ2-5; D gene uncertain. The CDR3 is 12 amino acids. V was pared by 2 bases and J by 4 bases, with 5 bases between. The V gene's germline CDR1 is ENHRY and CDR2 SYGVKD. In DNA form, the CDR3 reads TGTGCCATCAGTGAGCCCGGAGAGACCCAGTACTTC. This codes for CAISEPGETQYF.

This clonotype was detected ten times or more. The V call is TRBV18, the J call TRBJ2-7, with D perhaps TRBD1 (5 bases). V lost 4 bases and J 2 bases, leaving 15 bases between the germline ends. CDR1 KGHSH and CDR2 LQKENI come from the germline V gene. CDR3 length: 15 amino acids. CDR3 bases: TGTGCCAGCTCACGGAAGGACATGTCTACCTACGAGCAGTACTTC. It encodes CASSRKDMSTYEQYF.

The table lists this clonotype with a few counts. The rearrangement uses TRBV12-3 or TRBV12-4 and TRBJ2-7, with D perhaps given as TRBD1 or TRBD2 (5 bases each). Trimming pared 6 bases from V and 3 bases from J, leaving 21 bases between. The CDR3 is 16 residues long. The CDR3 sequence is CASSPQGPGTSYEQYF. As DNA, the CDR3 is TGTGCCAGCAGCCCCCAGGGACCGGGGACGAGCTACGAGCAGTACTTC.

There are many counts of this clonotype. The chain uses TRBV28 and TRBJ1-2, with unresolved D. Deletions cut 5 bases from V and 4 bases from J, with 8 bases between. The CDR3 consists of 12 residues. From germline, CDR1 is MDHEN and CDR2 SYDVKM. The DNA for the CDR3 is TGTGCCAGCAGTGATTCCTCCTATGGCTACACCTTC. Its translation is CASSDSSYGYTF.

The chain is built from TRBV28 and TRBJ1-5, with D unresolved. The germline V and J ends were trimmed by 1 base and 1 base, with 11 bases remaining between them. The germline gives CDR1 MDHEN, CDR2 SYDVKM. The CDR3 has 16 amino acids. CDR3: CASSLSGVISNQPQHF. The CDR3 region has the DNA TGTGCCAGCAGTTTATCTGGGGTGATAAGCAATCAGCCCCAGCATTTT.

The V gene is TRBV28, the J gene TRBJ2-5; TRBD1 matches 7 bases. The CDR3 is 14 residues long. Losses at the gene ends were 3 bases for V and 4 bases for J; bases not matched to a gene: 5. Germline V CDR1 and CDR2: MDHEN, SYDVKM. The CDR3 loop reads CASSFQGVTETQYF. CDR3 DNA sequence: TGTGCCAGCAGTTTTCAGGGGGTTACAGAGACCCAGTACTTC.

This clonotype was observed at least ten times. The gene calls are TRBV12-3 or TRBV12-4 and TRBJ1-5; 8 bases map to TRBD1. The CDR3 length is 14 residues. J was trimmed by 6 bases and V by 6 bases; bases with no gene match: 7. This CDR3 reads CASSQGAYIQPQHF. In DNA form, the CDR3 reads TGTGCCAGCAGCCAGGGGGCTTACATTCAGCCCCAGCATTTT.

This clonotype was seen at least ten times. This chain links TRBV12-3 or TRBV12-4 with TRBJ1-4; D is uncertain. The V gene lost 5 bases and the J gene lost 8 bases, with 9 bases spanning the gap. This CDR3 is 12 amino acids long. Written as DNA, the CDR3 is TGTGCCAGCAGTCCTGGACGGGAAAAACTGTTTTTT. Protein product: CASSPGREKLFF.